The 13 T cell receptor beta chains presented below share a single source sample, sequenced in a study of control samples from healthy donors and cancer patients. TCRdb's copy holds only in-frame clones and misses some; the assay was immunoSEQ multiplex PCR. The repertoire includes about 130,000 clones, less than 95% of them detected once, and around 8.9% sits in the top ten. The sequencing sample was made of blood. The receptors were gathered from a man between 18 and 29 years old in good health.

The genes are TRBV7-3 and TRBJ2-1; D is possibly TRBD2 (6 bases). The germline CDR1 and CDR2 sequences are SGHTA and FQGTGA. The CDR3 runs 16 residues. V lost 0 bases, J lost 4 bases, and 13 bases lay in between. The DNA of the CDR3 is TGTGCCAGCAGCTTAACGCGCTCCGGGAGTTACAATGAGCAGTTCTTC. Its translation: CASSLTRSGSYNEQFF. Combining the CDR3 with reference TRBV7-3 and TRBJ2-1 gives the whole variable domain GAGVSQTPSNKVTEKGKYVELRCDPISGHTALYWYRQSLGQGPEFLIYFQGTGAADDSGLPNDRFFAVRPEGSVSTLKIQRTERGDSAVYLCASSLTRSGSYNEQFFGPGTRLTVL.

The V and J genes are TRBV5-5 and TRBJ2-7; no clear D gene. Germline V gene lookup returns CDR1 SGHKS and CDR2 YYEKEE (reference sequence). V lost 5 bases and J 5 bases, leaving 14 bases between the germline ends. The CDR3 spans 13 residues. CDR3 nucleotides: TGTGCCAGCAGAAGACAAGCTACCCACGAGCAGTACTTC. Amino acid sequence: CASRRQATHEQYF.

The rearrangement links TRBV5-5 to TRBJ2-7, with TRBD1 identical over 10 bases. Looked up from germline, CDR1 is SGHKS and CDR2 is YYEKEE (reference sequence). The CDR3 runs 13 residues. Trimming at V came to 4 bases and at J to 4 bases, leaving 2 bases not matched to a gene. CDR3 sequence reads: CASSRDRGYEQYF. The CDR3 region has the DNA TGTGCCAGCAGCCGGGACAGGGGTTACGAGCAGTACTTC. Supplemented by reference TRBV5-5 and TRBJ2-7, the full variable domain reads DAGVTQSPTHLIKTRGQQVTLRCSPISGHKSVSWYQQVLGQGPQFIFQYYEKEERGRGNFPDRFSARQFPNYSSELNVNALLLGDSALYLCASSRDRGYEQYFGPGTRLTVT.

The rearrangement joins TRBV6-5 to TRBJ2-3; D perhaps matches TRBD2 (6 bases). Trimming removed 2 bases at V and 3 bases at J, with 12 bases between. The CDR3 has 15 residues. Germline V gene lookup returns CDR1 MNHEY and CDR2 SVGAGI. CDR3 amino acids: CASSYRGGMTDTQYF. CDR3 nucleotides: TGTGCCAGCAGTTACCGTGGAGGGATGACAGATACGCAGTATTTT.

The chain links TRBV2 to TRBJ1-2; D is unclear. V lost 0 bases, J lost 5 bases, and 10 bases lay in between. Germline V lookup: CDR1 SNHLY, CDR2 FYNNEI. The CDR3 runs 14 residues. CDR3 in amino acids: CASSEARERYGYTF. In DNA form, the CDR3 reads TGTGCCAGCAGTGAAGCTAGGGAACGATATGGCTACACCTTC.

The chain has TRBV30 and TRBJ2-5; D gene ambiguous. Germline V gene lookup returns CDR1 GTSNPN and CDR2 SVGIG (reference sequence). V shed 0 bases and J shed 5 bases, with 13 bases lying between them. The CDR3 loop spans 14 amino acids. The CDR3 nucleotides are TGTGCCTGGAGTGTAAGTAAGGGCGAGGAGACCCAGTACTTC. Protein sequence: CAWSVSKGEETQYF.

This sequence joins TRBV3-1 (or the pseudogene TRBV3-2) and TRBJ1-5; no clear D gene. Trimming removed 4 bases at V and 2 bases at J, with 12 bases between. The germline gives CDR1 LGHDT, CDR2 YNNKEL (reference sequence). There are 15 residues in the CDR3. CDR3 nucleotide sequence: TGTGCCAGCAGCCCACGGCCTGGAGGCAATCAGCCCCAGCATTTT. Its protein is CASSPRPGGNQPQHF.

This clone has just a few counts. J is TRBJ2-3 and V is TRBV12-3 or TRBV12-4; D is perhaps TRBD2 (6 bases). The V end was cut by 3 bases, the J end by 4 bases, with 8 bases between. The CDR3 loop spans 13 amino acids. The CDR3 spells CASSLQRADTQYF. The CDR3 DNA sequence: TGTGCCAGCAGTTTGCAGCGGGCAGATACGCAGTATTTT.

V and J are TRBV6-5 and TRBJ1-2; TRBD1 agrees at 9 bases. CDR3 length equals 14 residues. The V gene end was trimmed by 7 bases and the J gene end by 7 bases; junction bases not matched to a gene: 10. Germline values: CDR1 MNHEY, CDR2 SVGAGI. CDR3 DNA sequence: TGTGCCAGCACCCTAGGACAGGGGCGAGTTGGCTACACCTTC. Amino acid sequence: CASTLGQGRVGYTF.

This chain's CDR3 is CASSERGHGETQYF. The CDR3 DNA follows: TGTGCCAGCAGTGAAAGGGGTCACGGGGAGACCCAGTACTTC. This sequence joins TRBV25-1 and TRBJ2-5, with a weak D call TRBD1 (5 bases). Germline V gene data show CDR1 as MGHDK and CDR2 as SYGVNS. The CDR3 has 14 amino acids. V dropped 2 bases and J dropped 5 bases, with 12 bases sitting between them.

This clone is a singleton in its sample. The chain recombines TRBV7-2 with TRBJ2-1; TRBD2 matches at 11 bases. V was pared by 1 base and J by 8 bases, with 4 bases of the junction left unmatched. CDR3 size: 15 residues. Germline loops: CDR1 SGHTA, CDR2 FQGNSA. This chain's CDR3 is CASSLVSGGADEQFF. CDR3 sequence (DNA): TGTGCCAGCAGCTTAGTTAGCGGGGGGGCCGATGAGCAGTTCTTC. The variable domain in full, completed from reference TRBV7-2 and TRBJ2-1, reads GAGVSQSPSNKVTEKGKDVELRCDPISGHTALYWYRQSLGQGLEFLIYFQGNSAPDKSGLPSDRFSAERTGGSVSTLTIQRTQQEDSAVYLCASSLVSGGADEQFFGPGTRLTVL.

This clone appeared a single time. This CDR3 is also generated by other DNA sequences in the sample. The J gene is TRBJ1-1, the V gene TRBV30; D unresolved. The CDR3 has 12 residues. V lost 0 bases and J lost 7, with 9 bases in between. The germline V gene encodes CDR1 GTSNPN and CDR2 SVGIG (reference sequence). Written as DNA, the CDR3 is TGTGCCTGGAGTGTAGAGGCCGGTGAAGCTTTCTTT. As protein: CAWSVEAGEAFF.

This clone has a single count. The chain employs TRBV4-2 and TRBJ2-5; perhaps D is TRBD1 or TRBD2 (6 bases each). CDR3 length equals 14 residues. Trimming took 4 bases from V and 0 from J, leaving 9 bases between them. CDR1 is LGHNA and CDR2 is YNFKEQ in the germline V gene. CDR3 nucleotide sequence: TGTGCCAGCAGCCTAGGGGGGAACCAAGAGACCCAGTACTTC. It specifies CASSLGGNQETQYF.